The 7 T cell receptor beta chains in this list originate from one sample, sequenced in a study of T cells in tuberculosis. This sample's time point: new active TB diagnosis, blood taken before or within 7 days of starting treatment. The protocol was immunoSEQ multiplex PCR, while the TCRdb copy is restricted to in-frame clones and leaves out a portion. The sample has tens of thousands of clones, 92% seen once; the top ten hold approximately 6.2%. The sample was PBMCs, taken at tuberculosis diagnosis. Receptors originate from an adult with tuberculosis.

The V call is TRBV29-1, the J call TRBJ1-2, with a weak D call TRBD1 (6 bases). Deletions cut 7 bases from V and 2 bases from J, with 14 bases between. This CDR3 is built from 13 residues. Germline V lookup: CDR1 SQVTM, CDR2 ANQGSEA. The CDR3 nucleotides are TGCAGCGCGTTGGGGGCAGCCAACTATGGCTACACCTTC. It yields the protein CSALGAANYGYTF.

The chain uses TRBV25-1 and TRBJ2-1, with D perhaps TRBD2 (5 bases). The V end was cut by 5 bases, the J end by 7 bases, with 21 bases between. There are 16 residues in the CDR3. Germline CDR1 and CDR2: MGHDK and SYGVNS. The CDR3 loop is CASSQLDSDTRNEQFF. In nucleotides, the CDR3 is TGTGCCAGCAGTCAGCTCGATAGCGACACTCGGAATGAGCAGTTCTTC.

This rearrangement joins TRBV5-1 to TRBJ1-3, with 11 nucleotides matching TRBD1. The CDR3 is 17 amino acids. V shed 4 bases, J shed 3 bases, and the junction held 9 bases outside the gene matches. Germline V gene sequence: CDR1 SGHRS, CDR2 YFSETQ. CDR3 residues: CASSQDRGLQGGNTIYF. The DNA of the CDR3 is TGCGCCAGCAGCCAGGACAGGGGGCTACAGGGTGGAAACACCATATATTTT. Drawing the rest from reference TRBV5-1 and TRBJ1-3, the complete variable domain is KAGVTQTPRYLIKTRGQQVTLSCSPISGHRSVSWYQQTPGQGLQFLFEYFSETQRNKGNFPGRFSGRQFSNSRSEMNVSTLELGDSALYLCASSQDRGLQGGNTIYFGEGSWLTVV.

The V gene is TRBV10-2, the J gene TRBJ2-7; D is ambiguous. The CDR3 spans 13 residues. V gave up 3 bases and J gave up 3 bases, with 9 bases separating them. Germline V gene sequence: CDR1 WSHSY, CDR2 SAAADI. CDR3 DNA sequence: TGCGCCAGCAGTGACGGCGGATACTACGAGCAGTACTTC. Its translation is CASSDGGYYEQYF.

The chain combines TRBV6-1 with TRBJ1-1; no firm D call. The CDR3 spans 13 residues. Trimming took 2 bases from V and 0 from J, leaving 4 bases between them. Looked up from germline, CDR1 is MNHNS and CDR2 is SASEGT. CDR3 nucleotides: TGTGCCAGCAGTGAATTCATGAACACTGAAGCTTTCTTT. This translates into CASSEFMNTEAFF.

The J gene is TRBJ1-1, the V gene TRBV5-1, with D possibly matching TRBD1 (5 bases). The germline V gene has CDR1 SGHRS and CDR2 YFSETQ. The CDR3 spans 15 residues. Trimming stripped 3 bases from V and 1 base from J, with 13 bases between. CDR3 nucleotides: TGCGCCAGCAGCTCCCTAACCGACAGGAACACTGAAGCTTTCTTT. The encoded protein is CASSSLTDRNTEAFF.

The chain combines TRBV7-2 with TRBJ1-2; D remains unclear. The V gene lost 2 bases and the J gene lost 8 bases, with 18 bases spanning the gap. This CDR3 is 15 amino acids long. Germline V gene lookup returns CDR1 SGHTA and CDR2 FQGNSA. This CDR3 is CASSLTALMGSGYTF. Written as DNA, the CDR3 is TGTGCCAGCAGCTTAACGGCCCTAATGGGTAGCGGCTACACCTTC. The variable domain in full, completed from reference TRBV7-2 and TRBJ1-2, reads GAGVSQSPSNKVTEKGKDVELRCDPISGHTALYWYRQSLGQGLEFLIYFQGNSAPDKSGLPSDRFSAERTGGSVSTLTIQRTQQEDSAVYLCASSLTALMGSGYTFGSGTRLTVV.